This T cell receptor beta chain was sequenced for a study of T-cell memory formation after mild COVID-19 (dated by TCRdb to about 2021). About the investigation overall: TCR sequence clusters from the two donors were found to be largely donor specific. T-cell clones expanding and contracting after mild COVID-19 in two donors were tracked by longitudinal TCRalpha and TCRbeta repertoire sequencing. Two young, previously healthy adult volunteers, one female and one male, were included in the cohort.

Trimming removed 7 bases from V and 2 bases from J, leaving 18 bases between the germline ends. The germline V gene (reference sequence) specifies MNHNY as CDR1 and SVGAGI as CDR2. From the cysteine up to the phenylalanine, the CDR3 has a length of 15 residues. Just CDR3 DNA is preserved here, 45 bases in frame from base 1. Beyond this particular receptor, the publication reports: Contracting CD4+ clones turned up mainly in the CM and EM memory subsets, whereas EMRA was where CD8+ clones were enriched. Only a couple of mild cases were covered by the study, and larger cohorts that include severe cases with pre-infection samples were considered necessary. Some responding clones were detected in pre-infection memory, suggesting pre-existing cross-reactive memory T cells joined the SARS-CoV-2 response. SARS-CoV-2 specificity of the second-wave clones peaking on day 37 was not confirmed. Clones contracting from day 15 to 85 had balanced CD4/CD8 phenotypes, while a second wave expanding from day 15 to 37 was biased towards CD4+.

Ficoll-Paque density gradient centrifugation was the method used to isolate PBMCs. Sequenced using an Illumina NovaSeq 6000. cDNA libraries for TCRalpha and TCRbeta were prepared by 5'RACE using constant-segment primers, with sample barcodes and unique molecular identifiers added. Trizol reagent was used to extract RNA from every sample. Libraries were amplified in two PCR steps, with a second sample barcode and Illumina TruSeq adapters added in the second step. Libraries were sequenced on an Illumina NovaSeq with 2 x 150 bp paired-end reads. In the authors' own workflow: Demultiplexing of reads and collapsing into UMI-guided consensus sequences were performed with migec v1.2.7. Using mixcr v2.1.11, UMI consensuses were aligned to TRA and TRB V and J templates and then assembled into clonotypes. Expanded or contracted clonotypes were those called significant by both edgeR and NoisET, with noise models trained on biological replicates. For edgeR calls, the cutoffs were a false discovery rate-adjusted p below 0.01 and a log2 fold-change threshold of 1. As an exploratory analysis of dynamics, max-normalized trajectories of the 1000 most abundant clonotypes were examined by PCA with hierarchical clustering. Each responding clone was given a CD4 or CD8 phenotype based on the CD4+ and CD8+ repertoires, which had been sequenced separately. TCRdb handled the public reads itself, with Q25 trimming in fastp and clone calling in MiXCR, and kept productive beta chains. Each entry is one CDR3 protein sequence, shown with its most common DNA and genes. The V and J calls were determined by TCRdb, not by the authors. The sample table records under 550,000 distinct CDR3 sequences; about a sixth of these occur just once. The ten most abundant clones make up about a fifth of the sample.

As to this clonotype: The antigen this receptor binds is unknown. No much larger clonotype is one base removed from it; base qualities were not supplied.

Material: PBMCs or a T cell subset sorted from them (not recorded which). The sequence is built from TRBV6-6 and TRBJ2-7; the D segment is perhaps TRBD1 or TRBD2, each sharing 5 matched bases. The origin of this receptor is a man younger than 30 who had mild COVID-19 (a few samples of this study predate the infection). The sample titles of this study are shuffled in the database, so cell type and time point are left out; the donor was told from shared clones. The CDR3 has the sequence CASTSSRDPAYEQYF. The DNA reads TGTGCCAGCACCTCCTCCCGGGACCCCGCCTACGAGCAGTACTTC.